The clone carrying this T cell receptor (beta chain) is a singleton in its sample. The sample is drawn from a study of blood T cell repertoires in COVID-19. Study details: The origin of the acute and convalescent COVID-19 samples was the United States, Italy and Spain.

Data came from immunoSEQ multiplex PCR; TCRdb stores just in-frame clones and leaves some out. The sample contains 15,000 to 17,000 clones, 75% to 90% of which appear only once. From germline, CDR1 is SEHNR and CDR2 FQNEAQ (reference sequence). The length of the CDR3 is 15 residues. Trimming at V came to 4 bases and at J to 5 bases, leaving 9 bases not matched to a gene. This chain uses TRBV7-9 with TRBJ2-7, with 9 bases matching TRBD2. The origin of this receptor is a man in his 70s in a cohort sampled during active COVID-19. Sequencing was performed on peripheral blood. The CDR3 reads CASSSGTSNRDEQYF. CDR3 nucleotide sequence: TGTGCCAGCAGCTCAGGGACTAGCAATAGGGACGAGCAGTACTTC.